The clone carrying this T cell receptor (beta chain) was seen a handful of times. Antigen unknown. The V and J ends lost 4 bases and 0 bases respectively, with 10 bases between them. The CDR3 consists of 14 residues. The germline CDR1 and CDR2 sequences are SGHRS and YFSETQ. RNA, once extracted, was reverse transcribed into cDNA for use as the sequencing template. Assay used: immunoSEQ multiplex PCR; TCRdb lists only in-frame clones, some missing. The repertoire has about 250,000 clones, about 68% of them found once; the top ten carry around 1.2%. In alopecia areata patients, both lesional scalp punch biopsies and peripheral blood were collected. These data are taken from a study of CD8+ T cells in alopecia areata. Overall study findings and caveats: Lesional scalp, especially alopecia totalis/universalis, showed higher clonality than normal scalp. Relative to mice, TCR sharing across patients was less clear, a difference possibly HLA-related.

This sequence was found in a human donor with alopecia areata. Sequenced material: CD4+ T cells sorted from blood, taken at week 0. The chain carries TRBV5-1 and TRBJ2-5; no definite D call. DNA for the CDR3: TGCGCCAGCAGCCAGGACCCGTACCAAGAGACCCAGTACTTC. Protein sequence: CASSQDPYQETQYF.